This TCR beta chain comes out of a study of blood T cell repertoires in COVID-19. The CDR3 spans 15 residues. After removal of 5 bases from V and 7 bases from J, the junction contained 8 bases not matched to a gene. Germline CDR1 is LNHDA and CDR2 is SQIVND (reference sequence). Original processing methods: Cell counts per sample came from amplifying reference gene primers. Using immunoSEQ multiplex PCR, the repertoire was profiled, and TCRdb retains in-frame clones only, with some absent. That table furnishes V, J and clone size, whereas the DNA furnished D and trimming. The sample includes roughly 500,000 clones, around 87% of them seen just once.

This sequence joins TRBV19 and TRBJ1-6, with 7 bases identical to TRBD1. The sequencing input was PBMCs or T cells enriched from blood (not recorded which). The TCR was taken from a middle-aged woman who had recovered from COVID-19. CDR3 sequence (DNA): TGTGCCAGTAGTCCCAACAGGGGTGGCAATTCACCCCTCCACTTT. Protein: CASSPNRGGNSPLHF.